A single sample is the source of the 8 T cell receptor beta chains below, sequenced in a study of beta chain features in type 1 diabetes. Study-wide results and caveats: TCRB CDR3s were moderately but significantly shorter in Type 1 diabetes patients in all four CD4+ subsets.

These TCRs' antigens remain unknown. What was sequenced were expressed TCRB transcripts, since all of the isolated RNA had been reverse transcribed. Measured with immunoSEQ multiplex PCR; TCRdb has only the in-frame clones, and not every one. The sample holds over 150,000 clones, 10% seen once. Sequenced sample: central memory CD4+ T cells from blood. The receptors originated from a man aged 25-40 years with type 1 diabetes.

The rearrangement uses TRBV7-9 and TRBJ1-2; unclear D gene. Germline V gene sequence: CDR1 SEHNR, CDR2 FQNEAQ (reference sequence). This CDR3 is 13 amino acids long. V lost 6 bases and J 4 bases, leaving 12 bases between the germline ends. The CDR3 region has the DNA TGTGCCAGCAGTTCTACAGAGATCTATGGCTACACCTTC. Protein sequence: CASSSTEIYGYTF.

V is TRBV6-5 and J is TRBJ2-7; D gene unclear. Per germline, CDR1 MNHEY and CDR2 SVGAGI. This CDR3 comprises 14 residues. Trimming removed 2 bases at V and 3 bases at J, with 11 bases between. The CDR3 DNA is TGTGCCAGCAGTTACCGTCATCAGAACTACGAGCAGTACTTC. Its translation: CASSYRHQNYEQYF.

On this clone: Within the sample, other DNA sequences also encode this same CDR3. This chain connects TRBV5-4 to TRBJ2-1; unclear D gene. Between the trimmed V and J ends, which lost 4 bases and 3 bases, there was a span of 5 bases. From germline, CDR1 is SGHNT and CDR2 YYREEE (reference sequence). The CDR3 loop spans 12 amino acids. In DNA form, the CDR3 reads TGTGCCAGCAGCCTAGTCTACAATGAGCAGTTCTTC. It is translated as CASSLVYNEQFF. Full variable domain (missing parts from reference TRBV5-4 and TRBJ2-1): ETGVTQSPTHLIKTRGQQVTLRCSSQSGHNTVSWYQQALGQGPQFIFQYYREEENGRGNFPPRFSGLQFPNYSSELNVNALELDDSALYLCASSLVYNEQFFGPGTRLTVL.

V is TRBV5-1 and J is TRBJ2-2; 10 positions match TRBD2. Trimming took 4 bases from V and 7 from J; bases not matched to a gene: 10. This CDR3 is 16 amino acids long. Per the germline V gene, CDR1 is SGHRS and CDR2 is YFSETQ. CDR3 sequence (DNA): TGCGCCAGCAGCCCCCTCGGTAGCGGGAGGATCGGGGAGCTGTTTTTT. It specifies CASSPLGSGRIGELFF. The whole variable domain, filled in from reference TRBV5-1 and TRBJ2-2, reads KAGVTQTPRYLIKTRGQQVTLSCSPISGHRSVSWYQQTPGQGLQFLFEYFSETQRNKGNFPGRFSGRQFSNSRSEMNVSTLELGDSALYLCASSPLGSGRIGELFFGEGSRLTVL.

The chain links TRBV29-1 to TRBJ2-4; D gene unclear. With 0 bases removed from V and 1 base from J, the gap between germline ends came to 13 bases. The CDR3 is made up of 16 amino acids. From germline, CDR1 is SQVTM and CDR2 ANQGSEA. CDR3 DNA sequence: TGCAGCGTTGAAGAGGCCTCTTTATTGGCCAAAAACATTCAGTACTTC. It yields the protein CSVEEASLLAKNIQYF.

This clone was recorded a few times. This chain connects TRBV30 to TRBJ1-5, with unresolved D. The CDR3 is made up of 13 amino acids. Germline V CDR1 and CDR2: GTSNPN, SVGIG (reference sequence). The V and J ends lost 2 bases and 0 bases respectively, with 5 bases between them. The CDR3: CAWSMSSNQPQHF. The CDR3 nucleotides read TGTGCCTGGAGTATGAGTAGCAATCAGCCCCAGCATTTT.

The CDR3 DNA reads as TGCGCCAGCAGCTTGGCGACAGGGTATGGCGAGCAGTACTTC. As protein: CASSLATGYGEQYF. The chain couples TRBV5-1 to TRBJ2-7; 7 nucleotides line up with TRBD1. V was clipped by 0 bases and J by 6 bases; unmatched bases: 6. Germline lookup yields CDR1 SGHRS and CDR2 YFSETQ. The CDR3 is 14 residues long.

The table lists this clone with a few counts. The chain is built from TRBV7-2 and TRBJ2-1; TRBD2 matches at 11 bases. V shed 4 bases and J 8 bases; nucleotides not matched to a gene: 7. This CDR3 spans 15 amino acids. Germline CDR1 SGHTA, CDR2 FQGNSA. In DNA form, the CDR3 reads TGTGCCAGCAGCTCCCGGACTAGCGGGTTGCATGAGCAGTTCTTC. Translation gives CASSSRTSGLHEQFF.